Each of the 20 T cell receptor beta chains below was sequenced from the same sample in a study of cytotoxic CD8 clonotypes in ibrutinib-treated CLL. TCRdb's copy holds only in-frame clones and misses some; the assay was immunoSEQ multiplex PCR. The data show some 17,000 clones, approximately 60% seen once. This specimen consisted of PBMCs, obtained after 12 months of ibrutinib treatment. These receptors all come from a human donor with chronic lymphocytic leukemia.

The chain uses TRBV6-5 and TRBJ2-5; a weak D match, TRBD2 (6 bases). There are 13 residues in the CDR3. Trimming removed 6 bases at V and 4 bases at J, with 12 bases between. Germline CDR1 and CDR2: MNHEY and SVGAGI. CDR3 DNA: TGTGCCAGCAGGGGACCCGGGGGAGAGACCCAGTACTTC. Protein product: CASRGPGGETQYF.

J is TRBJ2-1 and V is TRBV7-9; D ambiguous. V lost 1 base and J 6 bases, leaving 4 bases between the germline ends. The CDR3 covers 12 residues. The V gene's germline CDR1 is SEHNR and CDR2 FQNEAQ (reference sequence). CDR3 loop: CASSLVLNEQFF. CDR3 DNA sequence: TGTGCCAGCAGCTTAGTTCTCAATGAGCAGTTCTTC.

The chain recombines TRBV5-1 with TRBJ1-3; D is perhaps TRBD1 (5 bases). The CDR3 consists of 15 residues. The ends were cut back, 0 bases at V and 0 bases at J, with 7 bases in the middle. In germline, CDR1 is SGHRS, CDR2 YFSETQ. Written as DNA, the CDR3 is TGCGCCAGCAGCTTGGTAGGGGACTCTGGAAACACCATATATTTT. Its protein is CASSLVGDSGNTIYF.

Only a few counts were recorded for this clone. The rearrangement links TRBV5-4 to TRBJ2-7; TRBD2 aligns across 8 bases. Germline V gene sequence: CDR1 SGHNT, CDR2 YYREEE (reference sequence). There are 13 residues in the CDR3. The V segment lost 4 bases and the J segment 2 bases; nucleotides outside the gene matches: 2. CDR3 protein: CASSPAGAYEQYF. CDR3 sequence (DNA): TGTGCCAGCAGCCCAGCGGGAGCCTACGAGCAGTACTTC.

V and J are TRBV15 and TRBJ2-3; D is perhaps TRBD2 (6 bases). The CDR3 has 14 amino acids. Germline V CDR1 and CDR2: LNHNV, YYDKDF (reference sequence). V shed 0 bases and J shed 4 bases, with 8 bases lying between them. CDR3 sequence: CATSRDPGADTQYF. Here the CDR3 DNA reads TGTGCCACCAGCAGAGATCCGGGAGCAGATACGCAGTATTTT.

The genes are TRBV27 and TRBJ2-1; 15 bases match TRBD2. J gave up 8 bases and V 3 bases, and 8 bases lay outside the gene matches. The CDR3 has 17 residues. In germline, CDR1 is MNHEY, CDR2 SMNVEV (reference sequence). CDR3: CASSFRVGLAGGYEQFF. In nucleotides, the CDR3 is TGTGCCAGCAGTTTCCGCGTCGGACTAGCGGGAGGGTATGAGCAGTTCTTC.

This clone was detected only a few times. The gene calls are TRBV4-1 and TRBJ2-3; 8 bases align to TRBD1. The junction had 15 bases not matched to a gene; V was cut back by 3 bases and J by 7 bases. Germline V gene sequence: CDR1 MGHRA, CDR2 YSYEKL. This CDR3 has 17 amino acids. In nucleotides, the CDR3 is TGCGCCAGCAGCCACCCTGGACAGGGCGCGTCCCTTAATACGCAGTATTTT. Amino acids: CASSHPGQGASLNTQYF.

The gene calls are TRBV28 and TRBJ2-3, with a tentative D call TRBD2 (6 bases). Germline assignment: CDR1 MDHEN and CDR2 SYDVKM. Trimming removed 0 bases at V and 4 bases at J, with 11 bases between. This CDR3 spans 15 amino acids. CDR3 in DNA: TGTGCCAGCAGTTTATGGGCTAGCGCGGCAGATACGCAGTATTTT. Amino acid sequence: CASSLWASAADTQYF.

The gene calls are TRBV11-3 and TRBJ2-1, with 7 bases matching TRBD1. This CDR3 contains 13 residues. Germline-derived CDR1 and CDR2 are SGHNT and YENEEA. Trimming at V came to 5 bases and at J to 10 bases, leaving 8 bases not matched to a gene. The CDR3 loop reads CASSLGQDREQFF. As DNA, the CDR3 is TGTGCCAGCAGCCTAGGACAGGACAGGGAGCAGTTCTTC. Full variable domain (remainder filled in from reference TRBV11-3 and TRBJ2-1): EAGVVQSPRYKIIEKKQPVAFWCNPISGHNTLYWYLQNLGQGPELLIRYENEEAVDDSQLPKDRFSAERLKGVDSTLKIQPAELGDSAVYLCASSLGQDREQFFGPGTRLTVL.

The gene calls are TRBV7-6 and TRBJ2-3; D is uncertain. The CDR3 is 11 amino acids. V was shortened by 8 bases and J by 3 bases, with 6 bases between the two germline ends. Germline V gives CDR1 SGHVS, CDR2 FNYEAQ. The CDR3 protein is CASGSTDTQYF. CDR3 DNA sequence: TGTGCCAGCGGAAGTACAGATACGCAGTATTTT.

V is TRBV7-9 and J is TRBJ1-1, with 8 nucleotides matching TRBD1. The length of the CDR3 is 15 residues. Germline CDR1 SEHNR, CDR2 FQNEAQ (reference sequence). V trimming: 5 bases; J trimming: 1 base; junction bases outside the gene matches: 6. This CDR3 is CASSIWTGPNTEAFF. The CDR3 region has the DNA TGTGCCAGCAGCATCTGGACAGGGCCGAACACTGAAGCTTTCTTT.

This rearrangement joins TRBV27 to TRBJ1-4, with 10 bases fitting TRBD1. This CDR3 has 15 amino acids. Germline CDR1 reads MNHEY; CDR2 reads SMNVEV (reference sequence). With 4 bases clipped from V and 3 bases from J, the junction kept 2 bases outside the gene matches. The CDR3 nucleotides read TGTGCCAGCAGTTGGGACAGGGGTCCTAATGAAAAACTGTTTTTT. It specifies CASSWDRGPNEKLFF.

DNA for the CDR3: TGCGCCAGCAGCCTACAGGGGGCTACCTACAATGAGCAGTTCTTC. Translating it yields CASSLQGATYNEQFF. The chain couples TRBV5-1 to TRBJ2-1; 9 bases match TRBD1. Germline V gene sequence: CDR1 SGHRS, CDR2 YFSETQ. CDR3 length: 15 residues. V was clipped by 4 bases and J by 2 bases; unmatched bases: 4.

This chain links TRBV28 with TRBJ2-1; TRBD2 is a possible D gene (6 bases). Trimming removed 7 bases at V and 3 bases at J, with 16 bases between. This CDR3 is 15 amino acids long. Looked up from germline, CDR1 is MDHEN and CDR2 is SYDVKM. The CDR3 region has the DNA TGTGCCAGCATGACCGCAGGGAGGAACTACAATGAGCAGTTCTTC. Translating it yields CASMTAGRNYNEQFF.

The chain uses TRBV10-2 and TRBJ2-7; either TRBD1 or TRBD2 may fit D (6 bases each). The V end lost 2 bases, the J end lost 4 bases, and 9 bases lay between the germline ends. CDR1 WSHSY and CDR2 SAAADI come from the germline V gene. CDR3 length equals 13 residues. DNA of the CDR3: TGCGCCAGCAGTGAGGGGGGGCGGTACGAGCAGTACTTC. The encoded protein is CASSEGGRYEQYF.

CDR3 coding DNA: TGTGCCAGCAGCTTAGGGACAGGGCTCGGCTATGGCTACACCTTC. Its translation: CASSLGTGLGYGYTF. The chain links TRBV11-2 to TRBJ1-2; 8 bases map to TRBD1. V dropped 1 base and J dropped 4; count of bases not matched to a gene: 5. This CDR3 has 15 amino acids. Per the germline V gene, CDR1 is SGHAT and CDR2 is FQNNGV.

The chain has TRBV19 and TRBJ1-5, with unresolved D. With 5 bases removed from V and 3 bases from J, the gap between germline ends came to 8 bases. The germline CDR1 and CDR2 sequences are LNHDA and SQIVND (reference sequence). The CDR3 is 13 residues long. CDR3 loop: CASSPGPNQPQHF. The CDR3 DNA reads as TGTGCCAGTAGTCCAGGTCCCAATCAGCCCCAGCATTTT.

This chain uses TRBV18 with TRBJ2-1; 7 nucleotides line up with TRBD2. V lost 6 bases, J lost 7 bases, and 6 bases stayed unmatched. This CDR3 is built from 13 residues. Germline V gene data show CDR1 as KGHSH and CDR2 as LQKENI. As DNA, the CDR3 is TGTGCCAGCTCGCCCAGCGGGACGAATGAGCAGTTCTTC. The encoded protein is CASSPSGTNEQFF.

Concerning this clone itself: The junction shows a germline mismatch at one end, possibly a read error. This chain joins TRBV10-3 and TRBJ1-2; possibly TRBD1 for D (6 bases). Germline loops: CDR1 ENHRY, CDR2 SYGVKD. The CDR3 runs 12 residues. The CDR3: CASSYNREGYTF. Written as DNA, the CDR3 is TGTGCCAGCAGTTACAACAGGGAAGGCTACACCTTC.

The chain uses TRBV7-5 and TRBJ2-1; TRBD2 reflects the table's D call only, with no check against the DNA. TRBV7-5 is a pseudogene locus. The CDR3 contains 15 residues. The CDR3 sequence: CARSLSGSSYNEQFF. CDR3 nucleotides: TGTGCCAGAAGCTTAAGCGGGAGCTCCTACAATGAGCAGTTCTTC.